This entry is about one TCR beta chain. These data originate in a study of blood T cell repertoires in COVID-19. Background on the study: Collection of acute and convalescent COVID-19 samples took place in the United States, Italy and Spain. T cells, B-cell-depleted T cells, or PBMCs provided the cDNA or gDNA that served as material.

Germline values: CDR1 MNHEY, CDR2 SVGAGI. The V and J ends lost 2 bases and 8 bases, in that order; junction bases with no gene match: 6. This CDR3 comprises 15 residues. Profiled with immunoSEQ multiplex PCR; TCRdb holds only in-frame clones, not every one. In the table there are 240,000 or so clones, 82% of which are singletons. The sequence came from an elderly woman with acute or convalescent COVID-19. The material sequenced was peripheral blood. The V and J genes are TRBV6-5 and TRBJ1-4, with 9 bases that match TRBD1. The CDR3 DNA follows: TGTGCCAGCAGTTACCATACAGGGGGCAGCGAAAAACTGTTTTTT. Translated, it gives CASSYHTGGSEKLFF.